This T cell receptor beta chain was recorded in a study of T cell responses to AZD1222 COVID-19 vaccine. Study results and caveats: Among AZD1222 vaccinees, only six were seropositive at baseline. The donor group comprised mostly white British people and more females; the analysis possibly underestimated clonal diversity.

Losses at the gene ends were 8 bases for V and 6 bases for J; bases not matched to a gene: 18. The CDR3 extends over 16 amino acids. Germline loops: CDR1 GTSNPN, CDR2 SVGIG (reference sequence). Produced via immunoSEQ multiplex PCR; TCRdb's table is partial and in-frame only. The profile shows about 54,000 clones, around 89% of them singletons. To note about this clone: The antigen is not known.

The receptor was isolated from an adult in good health. The chain recombines TRBV30 with TRBJ2-1; 8 bases map to TRBD2. This material consisted of peripheral blood, taken on day 0 of AZD1222 vaccination. DNA for the CDR3: TGTGCCGGCGGTGGGGGGAGCGGGAGATCTATCAATGAGCAGTTCTTC. Protein: CAGGGGSGRSINEQFF.